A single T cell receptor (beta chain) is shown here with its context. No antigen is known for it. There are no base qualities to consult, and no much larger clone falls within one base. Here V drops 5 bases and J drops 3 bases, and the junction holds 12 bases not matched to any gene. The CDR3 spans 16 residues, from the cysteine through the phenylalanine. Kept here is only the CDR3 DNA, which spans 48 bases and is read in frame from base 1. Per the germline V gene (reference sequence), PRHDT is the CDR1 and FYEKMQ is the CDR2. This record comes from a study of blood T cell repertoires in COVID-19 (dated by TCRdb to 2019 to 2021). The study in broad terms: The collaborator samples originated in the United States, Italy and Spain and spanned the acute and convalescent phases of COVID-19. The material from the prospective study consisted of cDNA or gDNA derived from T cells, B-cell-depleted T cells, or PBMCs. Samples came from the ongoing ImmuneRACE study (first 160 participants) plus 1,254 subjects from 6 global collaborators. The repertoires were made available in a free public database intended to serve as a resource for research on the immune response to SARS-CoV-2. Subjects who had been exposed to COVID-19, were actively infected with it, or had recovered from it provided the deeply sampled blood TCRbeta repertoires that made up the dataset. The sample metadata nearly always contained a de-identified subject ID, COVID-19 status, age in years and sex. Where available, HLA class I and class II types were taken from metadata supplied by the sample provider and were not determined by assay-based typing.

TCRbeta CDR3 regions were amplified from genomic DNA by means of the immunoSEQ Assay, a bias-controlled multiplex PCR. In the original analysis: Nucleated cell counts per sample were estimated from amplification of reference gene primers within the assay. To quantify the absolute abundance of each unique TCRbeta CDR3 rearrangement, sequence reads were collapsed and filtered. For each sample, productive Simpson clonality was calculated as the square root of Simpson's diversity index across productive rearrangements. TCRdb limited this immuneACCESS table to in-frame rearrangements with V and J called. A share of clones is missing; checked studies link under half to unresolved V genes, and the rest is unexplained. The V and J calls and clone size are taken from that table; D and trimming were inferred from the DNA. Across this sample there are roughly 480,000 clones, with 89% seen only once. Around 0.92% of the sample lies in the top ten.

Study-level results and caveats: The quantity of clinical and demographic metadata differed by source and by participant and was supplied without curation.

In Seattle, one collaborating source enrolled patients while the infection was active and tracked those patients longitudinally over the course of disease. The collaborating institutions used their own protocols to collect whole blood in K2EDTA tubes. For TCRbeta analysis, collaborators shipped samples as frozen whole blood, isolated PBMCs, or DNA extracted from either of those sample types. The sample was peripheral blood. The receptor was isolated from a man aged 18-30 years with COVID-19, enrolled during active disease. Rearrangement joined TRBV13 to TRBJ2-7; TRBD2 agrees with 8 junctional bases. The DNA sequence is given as TGTGCCAGCAGCCGGGGGGGCGCCGCGAGCGGCTACGAGCAGTACTTC. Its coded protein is CASSRGGAASGYEQYF.